The rows below give T cell receptor beta chains drawn from one sample of a study of blood T cell repertoires in COVID-19. Method: immunoSEQ multiplex PCR; TCRdb's copy keeps in-frame clones and lacks some. The sample records some 230,000 clones, about 85% being singletons. Sequencing used peripheral blood. The origin of the receptors is a man aged 40-50 years with acute or convalescent COVID-19. Both conserved end residues are part of each CDR3. Each record gives: V gene, J gene, D gene, CDR3 protein. A D gene is named only where the DNA matches it firmly.

>TRBV5-4|TRBJ2-5|TRBD2
CASSLGGSQETQYF
>TRBV7-3|TRBJ2-2|NA
CASTPRGGGTGELFF
>TRBV27|TRBJ1-4|TRBD1
CASGGQGAGGEKLFF
>TRBV28|TRBJ2-5|NA
CASSLEIGVGKTQYF
>TRBV19|TRBJ2-7|NA
CASSDRESYEQYF
>TRBV6-5|TRBJ2-1|TRBD2
CASRPAGGSEQFF
>TRBV2|TRBJ1-6|NA
CASSEQIYNSPLHF
>TRBV11-2|TRBJ1-5|NA
CASSQAGGNQPQHF
>TRBV30|TRBJ2-3|NA
CAWSVPPQVTQYF
>TRBV9|TRBJ1-4|NA
CASSLVLGRTNEKLFF
>TRBV2|TRBJ1-2|TRBD1
CANVRDRGRWDYGYTF
>TRBV5-6|TRBJ1-2|TRBD1
CASSLPADRVYGYTF
>TRBV6-5|TRBJ2-7|NA
CASRAGSSYEQYF
>TRBV7-2|TRBJ2-1|TRBD2
CASTLSGGAGEQFF
>TRBV3-1/TRBV3-2|TRBJ2-5|NA
CASSQVRETQYF
>TRBV5-1|TRBJ1-2|NA
CASSLRGPYGYTF
>TRBV7-2|TRBJ2-3|TRBD2
CASSLAASGGHHTQYF
>TRBV28|TRBJ2-3|NA
CASSPRGRNTDTQYF
>TRBV18|TRBJ1-1|NA
CASSPLRGTHTEAFF
>TRBV7-8|TRBJ2-1|NA
CASSPSGGYNEQFF
>TRBV5-4|TRBJ2-3|TRBD2
CASSSGLAGGRLTDTQYF
>TRBV6-5|TRBJ1-1|TRBD1
CASTRGQGTEAFF
>TRBV11-2|TRBJ2-1|TRBD1
CASSQRDRGVNEQFF
>TRBV4-2|TRBJ2-5|NA
CASSQEVPQETQYF
>TRBV5-1|TRBJ2-1|TRBD2
CASSTQAGGPNEQFF